Sequencing of this T cell receptor beta chain was carried out in a study of blood T cell repertoires in COVID-19. The count of this clone is one. Only in-frame clones appear in the TCRdb table, and some are missing; sequencing was by immunoSEQ multiplex PCR. The sample carries roughly 150,000 clones, about four fifths recorded once. Germline CDR1 is GTSNPN and CDR2 is SVGIG (reference sequence). V trimming: 0 bases; J trimming: 5 bases; junction bases outside the gene matches: 4. CDR3 length equals 15 residues. This TCR derives from a woman older than 75 with acute or convalescent COVID-19. The rearrangement uses TRBV30 and TRBJ2-1; 10 positions match TRBD2. Sequencing used peripheral blood. Here the CDR3 DNA reads TGTGCCTGGAGTGTACAACTAGCGGGAAACAATGAGCAGTTCTTC. Translating it yields CAWSVQLAGNNEQFF.